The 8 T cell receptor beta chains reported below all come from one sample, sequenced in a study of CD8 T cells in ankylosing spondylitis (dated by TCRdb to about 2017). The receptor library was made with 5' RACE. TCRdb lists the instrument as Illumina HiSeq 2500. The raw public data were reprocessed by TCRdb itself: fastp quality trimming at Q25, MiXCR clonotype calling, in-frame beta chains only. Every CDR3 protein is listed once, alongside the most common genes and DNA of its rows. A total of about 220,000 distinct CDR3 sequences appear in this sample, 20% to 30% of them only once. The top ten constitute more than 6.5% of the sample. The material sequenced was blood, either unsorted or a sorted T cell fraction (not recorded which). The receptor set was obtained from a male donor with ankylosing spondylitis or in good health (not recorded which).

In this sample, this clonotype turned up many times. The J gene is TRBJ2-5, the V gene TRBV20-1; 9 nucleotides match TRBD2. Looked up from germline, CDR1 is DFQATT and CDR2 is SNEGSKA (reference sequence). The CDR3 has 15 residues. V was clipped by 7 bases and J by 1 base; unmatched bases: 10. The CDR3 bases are TGCAGTGTACGTAGCGGGAGCCAGACCCAAGAGACCCAGTACTTC. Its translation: CSVRSGSQTQETQYF.

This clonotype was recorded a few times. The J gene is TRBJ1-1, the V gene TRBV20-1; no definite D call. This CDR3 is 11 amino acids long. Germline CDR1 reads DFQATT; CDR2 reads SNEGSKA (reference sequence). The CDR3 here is CSGGPNTEAFF. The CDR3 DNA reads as TGCAGCGGAGGGCCGAACACTGAAGCTTTCTTT.

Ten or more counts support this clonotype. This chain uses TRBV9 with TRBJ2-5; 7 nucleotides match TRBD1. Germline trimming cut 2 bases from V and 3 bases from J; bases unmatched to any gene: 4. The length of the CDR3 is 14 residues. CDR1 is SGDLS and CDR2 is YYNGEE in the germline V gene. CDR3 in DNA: TGTGCCAGCAGCGTTCAGGGGGAGAAAGAGACCCAGTACTTC. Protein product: CASSVQGEKETQYF.

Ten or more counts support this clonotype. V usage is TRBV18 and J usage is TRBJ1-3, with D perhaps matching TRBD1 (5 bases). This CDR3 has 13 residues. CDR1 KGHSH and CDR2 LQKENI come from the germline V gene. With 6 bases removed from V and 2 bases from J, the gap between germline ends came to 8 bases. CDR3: CASSSGTGNTIYF. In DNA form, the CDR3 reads TGTGCCAGCTCCTCAGGGACTGGAAACACCATATATTTT.

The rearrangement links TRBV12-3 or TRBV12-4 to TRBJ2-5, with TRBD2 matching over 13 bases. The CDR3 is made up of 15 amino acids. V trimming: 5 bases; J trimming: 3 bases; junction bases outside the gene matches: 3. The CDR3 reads CASSRGLAGKETQYF. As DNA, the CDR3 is TGTGCCAGCAGTCGGGGACTAGCGGGGAAAGAGACCCAGTACTTC.

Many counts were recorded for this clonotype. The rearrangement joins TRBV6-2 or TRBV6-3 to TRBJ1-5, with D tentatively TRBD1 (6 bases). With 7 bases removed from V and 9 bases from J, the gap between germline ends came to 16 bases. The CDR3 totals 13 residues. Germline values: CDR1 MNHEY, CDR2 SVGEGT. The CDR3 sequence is CASNVKGDSPQHF. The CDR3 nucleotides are TGTGCCAGCAACGTCAAGGGGGATTCGCCCCAGCATTTT.

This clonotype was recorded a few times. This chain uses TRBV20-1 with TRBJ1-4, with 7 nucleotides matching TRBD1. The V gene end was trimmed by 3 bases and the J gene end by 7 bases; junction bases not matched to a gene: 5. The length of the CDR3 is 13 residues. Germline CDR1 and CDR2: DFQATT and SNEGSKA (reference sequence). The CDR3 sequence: CSARYPGGEKLFF. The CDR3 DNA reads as TGCAGTGCTAGGTACCCAGGGGGTGAAAAACTGTTTTTT.

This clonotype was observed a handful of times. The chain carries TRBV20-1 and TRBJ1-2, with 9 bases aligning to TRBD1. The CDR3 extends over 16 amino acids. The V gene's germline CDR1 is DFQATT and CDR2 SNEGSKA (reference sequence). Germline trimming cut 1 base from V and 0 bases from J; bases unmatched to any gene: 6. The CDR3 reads CSARGTGAKANYGYTF. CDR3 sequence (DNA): TGCAGTGCTAGAGGGACAGGGGCTAAAGCTAACTATGGCTACACCTTC.